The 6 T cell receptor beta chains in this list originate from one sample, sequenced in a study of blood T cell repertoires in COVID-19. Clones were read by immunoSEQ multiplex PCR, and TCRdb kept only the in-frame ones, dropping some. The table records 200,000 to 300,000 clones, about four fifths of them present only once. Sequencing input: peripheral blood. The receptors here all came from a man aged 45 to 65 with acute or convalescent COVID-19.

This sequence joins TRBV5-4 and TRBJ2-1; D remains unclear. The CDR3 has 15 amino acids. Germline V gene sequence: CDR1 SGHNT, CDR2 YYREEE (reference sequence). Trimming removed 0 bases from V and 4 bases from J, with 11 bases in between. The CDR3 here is CASSLAQARYNEQFF. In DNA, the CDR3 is TGTGCCAGCAGCTTGGCCCAGGCCCGATACAATGAGCAGTTCTTC.

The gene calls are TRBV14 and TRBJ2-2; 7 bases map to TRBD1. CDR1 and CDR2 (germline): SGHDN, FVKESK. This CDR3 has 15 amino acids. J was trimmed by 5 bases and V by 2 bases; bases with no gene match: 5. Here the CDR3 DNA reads TGTGCCAGCAGCCAACGACAGGGCGCGACCGGGGAGCTGTTTTTT. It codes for CASSQRQGATGELFF.

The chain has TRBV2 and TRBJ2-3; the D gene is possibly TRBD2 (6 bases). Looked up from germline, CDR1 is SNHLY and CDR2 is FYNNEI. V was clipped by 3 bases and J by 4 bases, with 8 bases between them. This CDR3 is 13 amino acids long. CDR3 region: CASSDGSADTQYF. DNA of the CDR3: TGTGCCAGCAGTGACGGGAGCGCAGATACGCAGTATTTT.

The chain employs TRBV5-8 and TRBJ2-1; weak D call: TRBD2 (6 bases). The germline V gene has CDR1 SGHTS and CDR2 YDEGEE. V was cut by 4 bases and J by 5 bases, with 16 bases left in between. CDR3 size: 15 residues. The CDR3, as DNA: TGTGCCAGCAGCCACGCAAACCGGAGGGACAATGAGCAGTTCTTC. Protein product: CASSHANRRDNEQFF.

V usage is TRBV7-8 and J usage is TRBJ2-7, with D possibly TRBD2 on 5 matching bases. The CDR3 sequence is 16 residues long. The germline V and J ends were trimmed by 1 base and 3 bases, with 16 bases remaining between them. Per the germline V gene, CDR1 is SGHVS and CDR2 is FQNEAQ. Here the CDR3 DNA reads TGTGCCAGCAGCTTAGGAGGGCCCCTAGAGAGCTACGAGCAGTACTTC. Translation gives CASSLGGPLESYEQYF.

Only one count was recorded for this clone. CDR3 amino acids: CASIAGQREAFF. In DNA, the CDR3 is TGTGCCAGCATTGCGGGACAGCGCGAAGCTTTCTTT. The chain employs TRBV2 and TRBJ1-1; 7 bases are shared with TRBD1. Germline V gives CDR1 SNHLY, CDR2 FYNNEI. Losses at the gene ends were 7 bases for V and 8 bases for J; bases not matched to a gene: 7. CDR3 length: 12 residues.